This TCR beta chain was sequenced for a study of T cell changes during pregnancy in multiple sclerosis. CDR1 and CDR2 (germline): SGHTA, FQGNSA. This CDR3 is built from 15 residues. J gave up 5 bases and V 1 base, and 7 bases lay outside the gene matches. The data were produced by immunoSEQ multiplex PCR, yet TCRdb's version contains in-frame clones alone and is incomplete. The repertoire holds some 59,000 clones, with roughly 93% as singletons. The V call is TRBV7-2, the J call TRBJ2-7; the match to TRBD2 covers 8 bases. The receptor comes from a female donor with multiple sclerosis, enrolled in a pregnancy study. Here the sequenced sample was peripheral blood, taken in the second trimester of pregnancy. CDR3 residues: CASSLEGTRGHEQYF. The CDR3 DNA is TGTGCCAGCAGCTTAGAAGGGACTAGAGGCCACGAGCAGTACTTC.